The 10 T cell receptor beta chains presented below share a single source sample, sequenced in a study of regulatory T cells in long-lasting Graves disease. Time point defined: newly diagnosed GD, antithyroid drugs for less than 3 months. From RNA extracted from PBMCs, the TCR library was made. Both iRepertoire HTBI primers and Arm-PCR of CDR3 regions were used to build the TCR beta libraries. TCRdb re-called the multiplex PCR reads through MiXCR, storing one row per CDR3 protein. The repertoire has some 460,000 distinct CDR3 sequences, roughly 16% of them found once; the top ten carry 9% to 15%. These data were also reused for a study on T cells in Graves' hyperthyroidism and ophthalmopathy.

Sequences were derived from peripheral blood mononuclear cells (PBMCs), sampled at new diagnosis, from a patient treated with antithyroid drugs. Receptor source: a man in his forties with Graves disease.

This chain uses TRBV12-3 or TRBV12-4 with TRBJ2-7; D is ambiguous. The V end lost 3 bases, the J end lost 1 base, and 10 bases lay between the germline ends. The length of the CDR3 is 14 residues. The CDR3 DNA follows: TGTGCCAGCAGTTTCCACGGACCGTCCTACGAGCAGTACTTC. It specifies CASSFHGPSYEQYF.

A few counts support this clonotype. V usage is TRBV6-2 or TRBV6-3 and J usage is TRBJ2-7, with TRBD2 matching over 7 bases. Germline V gives CDR1 MNHEY, CDR2 SVGEGT. The V segment lost 5 bases and the J segment 5 bases; nucleotides outside the gene matches: 6. CDR3 length equals 13 residues. Here the CDR3 DNA reads TGTGCCAGCAGTCCATCGACTAGCAACGAGCAGTACTTC. The encoded protein is CASSPSTSNEQYF.

This clonotype was seen at least ten times. V usage is TRBV27 and J usage is TRBJ2-3; 10 positions match TRBD2. Per the germline V gene, CDR1 is MNHEY and CDR2 is SMNVEV (reference sequence). The CDR3 covers 20 residues. V shed 0 bases, J shed 0 bases, and the junction held 12 bases outside the gene matches. For the CDR3, the DNA is TGTGCCAGCAGTTTATCTATAGCGGGAGGATTAACGTCGAGCACAGATACGCAGTATTTT. As protein: CASSLSIAGGLTSSTDTQYF.

The chain carries TRBV24-1 and TRBJ2-1; D might be TRBD2 (5 bases). Per the germline V gene, CDR1 is KGHDR and CDR2 is SFDVKD. CDR3 length equals 15 residues. Trimming took off 3 bases at V and 8 bases at J, with 16 bases between the two ends. The CDR3, as DNA: TGTGCCACCAGTGATAATAGCGTACCTGCCGATGAGCAGTTCTTC. Protein product: CATSDNSVPADEQFF.

The chain joins TRBV11-3 to TRBJ1-1, with 9 nucleotides matching TRBD1. The CDR3 is made up of 15 amino acids. Germline V CDR1 and CDR2: SGHNT, YENEEA. J gave up 5 bases and V 11 bases, and 15 bases lay outside the gene matches. This CDR3 is CASSRGTGRRTEAFF. The CDR3 region has the DNA TGTGCCTCCTCCCGAGGGACAGGGCGGCGGACTGAAGCTTTCTTT.

The chain has TRBV3-1 and TRBJ2-5, with D unresolved. Trimming removed 4 bases at V and 1 base at J, with 10 bases between. The V gene's germline CDR1 is LGHDT and CDR2 YNNKEL (reference sequence). CDR3 length: 14 residues. CDR3 sequence reads: CASSPHYSQETQYF. DNA of the CDR3: TGTGCCAGCAGCCCTCACTATTCCCAAGAGACCCAGTACTTC.

There are many counts of this clonotype. The V gene is TRBV28, the J gene TRBJ1-1, with D perhaps TRBD1 (6 bases). Trimming shortened V by 5 bases and J by 0 bases, and 22 bases separated the two germline ends. The CDR3 length is 18 residues. In germline, CDR1 is MDHEN, CDR2 SYDVKM. The CDR3 region is CASSPHYLRTAMNTEAFF. In DNA, the CDR3 is TGTGCCAGCAGTCCACACTACCTCAGGACAGCAATGAACACTGAAGCTTTCTTT.

This clonotype has a handful of counts. The junction does not match germline at one end; this may be a read error. The rearrangement uses TRBV15 and TRBJ2-1, with TRBD2 matching over 10 bases. Germline V CDR1 and CDR2: LNHNV, YYDKDF (reference sequence). The CDR3 length is 16 residues. For the CDR3, the DNA is TGTGCCACCACCAGACTTCGGGTTAGCGGGAGGAATGAGCAGTTCTTC. Amino acid sequence: CATTRLRVSGRNEQFF. The whole variable domain, filled in from reference TRBV15 and TRBJ2-1, reads DAMVIQNPRYQVTQFGKPVTLSCSQTLNHNVMYWYQQKSSQAPKLLFHYYDKDFNNEADTPDNFQSRRPNTSFCFLDIRSPGLGDTAMYLCATTRLRVSGRNEQFFGPGTRLTVL.

The rearrangement uses TRBV12-3 or TRBV12-4 and TRBJ2-7; D is tentatively TRBD1 or TRBD2 (5 bases each). CDR3 size: 13 residues. V lost 6 bases and J 3 bases, leaving 12 bases between the germline ends. The CDR3 coding sequence is TGTGCCAGCAGCGCCGGGGCAAGCTACGAGCAGTACTTC. It yields the protein CASSAGASYEQYF.

The gene calls are TRBV28 and TRBJ2-1; no clear D. CDR1 MDHEN and CDR2 SYDVKM come from the germline V gene. This CDR3 spans 12 amino acids. Trimming shortened V by 7 bases and J by 8 bases, and 12 bases separated the two germline ends. CDR3 in DNA: TGTGCCAGCACCCAGGTGTTCGATGAGCAGTTCTTC. This gives the protein CASTQVFDEQFF.